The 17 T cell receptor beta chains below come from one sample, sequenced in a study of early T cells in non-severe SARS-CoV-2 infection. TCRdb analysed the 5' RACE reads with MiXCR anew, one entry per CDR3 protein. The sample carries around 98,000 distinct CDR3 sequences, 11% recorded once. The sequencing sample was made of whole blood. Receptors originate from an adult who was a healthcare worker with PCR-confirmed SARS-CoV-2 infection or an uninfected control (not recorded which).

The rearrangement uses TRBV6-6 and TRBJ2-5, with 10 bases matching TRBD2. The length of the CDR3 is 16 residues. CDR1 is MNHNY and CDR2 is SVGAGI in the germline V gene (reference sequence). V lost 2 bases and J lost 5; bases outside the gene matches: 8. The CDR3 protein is CASSYRDLTSGETQYF. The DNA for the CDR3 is TGTGCCAGCAGTTACCGGGACTTGACTAGCGGGGAGACCCAGTACTTC.

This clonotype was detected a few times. CDR3 protein: CASRFATGSGEQYF. The CDR3 DNA follows: TGTGCCAGCAGGTTCGCGACAGGGAGTGGCGAGCAGTACTTC. This rearrangement joins TRBV2 to TRBJ2-7, with 7 nucleotides matching TRBD1. The CDR3 consists of 14 residues. Unmatched junction bases numbered 11, after V lost 6 bases and J lost 6 bases. CDR1 SNHLY and CDR2 FYNNEI come from the germline V gene.

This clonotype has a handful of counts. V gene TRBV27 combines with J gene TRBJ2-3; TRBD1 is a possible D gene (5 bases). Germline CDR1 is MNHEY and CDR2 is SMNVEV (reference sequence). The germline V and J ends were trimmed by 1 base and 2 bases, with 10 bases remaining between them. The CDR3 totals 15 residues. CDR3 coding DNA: TGTGCCAGCAGTTTATTTCAGGGATACACAGATACGCAGTATTTT. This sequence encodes CASSLFQGYTDTQYF.

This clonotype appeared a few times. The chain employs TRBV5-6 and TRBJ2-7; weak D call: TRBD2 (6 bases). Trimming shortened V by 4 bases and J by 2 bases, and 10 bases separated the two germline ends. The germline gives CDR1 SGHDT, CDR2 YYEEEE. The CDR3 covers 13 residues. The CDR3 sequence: CASSPGVPYEQYF. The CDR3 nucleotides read TGTGCCAGCAGCCCGGGAGTACCCTACGAGCAGTACTTC. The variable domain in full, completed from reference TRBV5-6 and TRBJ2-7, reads DAGVTQSPTHLIKTRGQQVTLRCSPKSGHDTVSWYQQALGQGPQFIFQYYEEEERQRGNFPDRFSGHQFPNYSSELNVNALLLGDSALYLCASSPGVPYEQYFGPGTRLTVT.

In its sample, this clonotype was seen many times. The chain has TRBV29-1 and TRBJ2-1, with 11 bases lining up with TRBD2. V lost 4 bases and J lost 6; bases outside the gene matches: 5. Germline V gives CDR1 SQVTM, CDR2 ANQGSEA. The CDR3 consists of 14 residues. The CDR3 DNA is TGCAGCGTTGGCCGTAGCGGGAGGGTCAATGAGCAGTTCTTC. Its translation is CSVGRSGRVNEQFF.

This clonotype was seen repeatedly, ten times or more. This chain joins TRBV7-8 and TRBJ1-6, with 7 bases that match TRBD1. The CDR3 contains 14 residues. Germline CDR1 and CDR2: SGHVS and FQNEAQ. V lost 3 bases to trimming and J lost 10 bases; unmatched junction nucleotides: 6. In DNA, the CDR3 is TGTGCCAGCAGCTTCCGACAGGGAAGGTCACCCCTCCACTTT. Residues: CASSFRQGRSPLHF.

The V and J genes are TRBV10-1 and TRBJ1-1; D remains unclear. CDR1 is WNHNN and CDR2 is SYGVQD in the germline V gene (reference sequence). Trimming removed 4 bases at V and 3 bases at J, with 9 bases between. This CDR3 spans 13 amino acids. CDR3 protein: CASSAHSDTEAFF. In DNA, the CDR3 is TGCGCCAGCAGTGCCCACTCGGACACTGAAGCTTTCTTT.

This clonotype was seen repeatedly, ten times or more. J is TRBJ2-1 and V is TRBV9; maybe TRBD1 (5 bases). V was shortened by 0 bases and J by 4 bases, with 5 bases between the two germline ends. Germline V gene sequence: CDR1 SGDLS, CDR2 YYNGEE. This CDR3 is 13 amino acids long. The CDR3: CASSVGQYNEQFF. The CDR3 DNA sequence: TGTGCCAGCAGCGTAGGACAGTACAATGAGCAGTTCTTC. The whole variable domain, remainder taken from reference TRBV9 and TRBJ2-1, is DSGVTQTPKHLITATGQRVTLRCSPRSGDLSVYWYQQSLDQGLQFLIQYYNGEERAKGNILERFSAQQFPDLHSELNLSSLELGDSALYFCASSVGQYNEQFFGPGTRLTVL.

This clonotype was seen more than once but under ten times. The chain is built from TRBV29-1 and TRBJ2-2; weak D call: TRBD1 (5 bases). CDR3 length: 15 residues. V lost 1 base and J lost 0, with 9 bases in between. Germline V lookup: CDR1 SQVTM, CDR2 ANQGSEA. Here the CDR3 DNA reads TGCAGCGTTGAAGGGTACAGGACGAACACCGGGGAGCTGTTTTTT. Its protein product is CSVEGYRTNTGELFF.

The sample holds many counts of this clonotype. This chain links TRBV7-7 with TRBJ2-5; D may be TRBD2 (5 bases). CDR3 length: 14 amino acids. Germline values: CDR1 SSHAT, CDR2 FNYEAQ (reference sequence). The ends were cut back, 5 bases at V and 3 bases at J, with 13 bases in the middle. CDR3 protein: CASSPGGAEETQYF. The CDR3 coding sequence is TGTGCCAGCAGCCCCGGAGGAGCAGAAGAGACCCAGTACTTC.

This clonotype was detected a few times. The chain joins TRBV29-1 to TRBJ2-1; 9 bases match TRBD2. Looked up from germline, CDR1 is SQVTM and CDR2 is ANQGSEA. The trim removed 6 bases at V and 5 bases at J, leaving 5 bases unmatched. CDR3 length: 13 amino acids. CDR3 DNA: TGCAGCGTGAAGCGCGGGGGGGACAATGAGCAGTTCTTC. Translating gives CSVKRGGDNEQFF.

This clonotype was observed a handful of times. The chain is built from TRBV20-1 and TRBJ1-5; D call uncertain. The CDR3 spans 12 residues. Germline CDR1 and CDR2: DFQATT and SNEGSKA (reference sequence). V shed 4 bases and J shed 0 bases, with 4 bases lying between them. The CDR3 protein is CSAIISNQPQHF. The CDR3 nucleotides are TGCAGTGCTATAATTAGCAATCAGCCCCAGCATTTT.

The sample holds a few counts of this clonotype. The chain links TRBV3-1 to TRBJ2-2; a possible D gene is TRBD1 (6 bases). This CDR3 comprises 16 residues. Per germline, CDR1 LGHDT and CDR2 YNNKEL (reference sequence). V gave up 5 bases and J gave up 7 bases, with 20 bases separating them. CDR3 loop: CASSYTLTGRGGELFF. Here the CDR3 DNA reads TGTGCCAGCAGCTACACCCTGACAGGACGTGGCGGGGAGCTGTTTTTT.

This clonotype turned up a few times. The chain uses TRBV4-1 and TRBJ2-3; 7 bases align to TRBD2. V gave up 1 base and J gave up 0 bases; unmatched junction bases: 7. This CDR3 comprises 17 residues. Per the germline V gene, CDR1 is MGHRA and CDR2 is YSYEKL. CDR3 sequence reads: CASSQGDYFTSTDTQYF. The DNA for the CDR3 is TGCGCCAGCAGCCAAGGGGACTATTTTACTAGCACAGATACGCAGTATTTT.

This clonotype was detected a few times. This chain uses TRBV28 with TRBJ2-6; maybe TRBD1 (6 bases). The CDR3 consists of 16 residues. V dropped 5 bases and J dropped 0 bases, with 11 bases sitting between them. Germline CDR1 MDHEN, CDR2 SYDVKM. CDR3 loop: CASSLGTRSGANVLTF. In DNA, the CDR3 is TGTGCCAGCAGTCTGGGGACACGCTCTGGGGCCAACGTCCTGACTTTC.

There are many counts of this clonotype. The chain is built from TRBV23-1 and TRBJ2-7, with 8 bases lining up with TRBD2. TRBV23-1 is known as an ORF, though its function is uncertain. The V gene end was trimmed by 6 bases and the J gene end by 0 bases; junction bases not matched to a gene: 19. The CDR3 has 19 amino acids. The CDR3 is CASRARFPTSGGISYEQYF. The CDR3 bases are TGCGCCAGCAGGGCACGGTTTCCCACAAGCGGGGGCATCTCCTACGAGCAGTACTTC.

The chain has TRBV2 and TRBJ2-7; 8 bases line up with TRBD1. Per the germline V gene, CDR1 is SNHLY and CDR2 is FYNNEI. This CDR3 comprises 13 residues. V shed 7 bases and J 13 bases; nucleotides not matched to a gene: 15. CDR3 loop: CASTIGQGTIIYF. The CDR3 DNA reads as TGTGCCAGCACTATAGGACAGGGAACAATAATCTACTTC.